One and the same sample provided the 15 T cell receptor beta chains below, sequenced in a study of T cell repertoires in cytomegalovirus infection. Their antigens are not known. Via MiXCR, TCRdb re-called the reads, giving one row per CDR3 protein. The sample lists about 830,000 distinct CDR3 sequences; approximately 32% were seen once. This specimen was cultured CD8+ T cells from PBMCs, taken from culture after CMV antigen stimulation. The receptors were sampled from a human donor in good health (CMV status not recorded). Some clones in this sample may be carry-over from other donors' samples.

This clonotype was seen only a few times. The chain links TRBV4-1 to TRBJ2-3; 7 positions match TRBD2. Germline V gene lookup returns CDR1 MGHRA and CDR2 YSYEKL. V was pared by 3 bases and J by 1 base, with 7 bases of the junction left unmatched. The CDR3 is 16 residues long. Here the CDR3 DNA reads TGCGCCAGCAGCCACTGGGGAGGGAGCGGCACAGATACGCAGTATTTT. It specifies CASSHWGGSGTDTQYF.

This clonotype was seen more than once but under ten times. The CDR3 DNA is TGTGCCAGCACCAAGACTAGCGGGCACAATGAGCAGTTCTTC. Translation gives CASTKTSGHNEQFF. The chain links TRBV7-6 to TRBJ2-1, with 10 bases that match TRBD2. The CDR3 extends over 14 amino acids. V lost 7 bases and J lost 5; bases outside the gene matches: 5. Germline V gives CDR1 SGHVS, CDR2 FNYEAQ.

This chain connects TRBV29-1 to TRBJ2-2, with D perhaps TRBD1 (5 bases). Germline-derived CDR1 and CDR2 are SQVTM and ANQGSEA. The CDR3 has 13 amino acids. V was shortened by 5 bases and J by 0 bases, with 7 bases between the two germline ends. The DNA for the CDR3 is TGCAGCGTTCTGACAGCGAACACCGGGGAGCTGTTTTTT. Its translation: CSVLTANTGELFF.

This chain connects TRBV6-1 to TRBJ1-1, with no clear D. This CDR3 spans 17 amino acids. Trimming cost V 2 bases and J 5 bases, with 21 bases left between them. Germline V gives CDR1 MNHNS, CDR2 SASEGT. In DNA form, the CDR3 reads TGTGCCAGCAGTGAACCCCACACGGGCAGAGCTACAACTGAAGCTTTCTTT. Protein sequence: CASSEPHTGRATTEAFF.

This clonotype has only a few counts. The chain links TRBV27 to TRBJ1-6, with D uncertain. Germline V lookup: CDR1 MNHEY, CDR2 SMNVEV (reference sequence). The V gene lost 2 bases and the J gene lost 7 bases, with 9 bases spanning the gap. This CDR3 has 14 residues. The DNA of the CDR3 is TGTGCCAGCAGTTTAGTTCGTACGAATTCACCCCTCCACTTT. Translation gives CASSLVRTNSPLHF.

This clonotype was observed a handful of times. This chain links TRBV24-1 with TRBJ1-5; tentatively, D is TRBD1 (6 bases). CDR1 and CDR2 (germline): KGHDR, SFDVKD. The CDR3 extends over 15 amino acids. V was clipped by 9 bases and J by 3 bases, with 17 bases between them. The CDR3 bases are TGTGCCACCGGGCTTGCGGCAGGGGTCAATCAGCCCCAGCATTTT. This sequence encodes CATGLAAGVNQPQHF.

This clonotype was found once. The rearrangement uses TRBV6-2 or TRBV6-3 and TRBJ1-2; a weak D match, TRBD1 (5 bases). Between the trimmed V and J ends, which lost 2 bases and 5 bases, there was a span of 12 bases. Germline CDR1 MNHEY, CDR2 SVGEGT. The CDR3 is 14 residues long. In DNA form, the CDR3 reads TGTGCCAGCAGTTACGCCGGGGGAGGGTATGGCTACACCTTC. Protein: CASSYAGGGYGYTF.

This clonotype was seen only a few times. V usage is TRBV6-1 and J usage is TRBJ2-5; D ambiguous. The assigned J gene may be wrong: the sequence end matches TRBJ2-1 better. This CDR3 region has 15 residues. Germline assignment: CDR1 MNHNS and CDR2 SASEGT. The CDR3 is CASSTTILNYNEQFF. The DNA of the CDR3 is TGTGCCAGCAGTACCACGATACTTAACTACAATGAGCAGTTCTTC.

This chain joins TRBV7-9 and TRBJ2-1, with 8 bases lining up with TRBD2. J was trimmed by 2 bases and V by 5 bases; bases with no gene match: 8. CDR1 is SEHNR, CDR2 FQNEAQ, per germline (reference sequence). The CDR3 has 16 amino acids. CDR3 DNA sequence: TGTGCCAGCAGCCCTAGAGCGGGGGCTACCTACAATGAGCAGTTCTTC. Protein: CASSPRAGATYNEQFF.

In this sample, this clonotype turned up a few times. The chain joins TRBV12-3 or TRBV12-4 to TRBJ2-7, with a tentative D call TRBD1 (6 bases). The ends were cut back, 4 bases at V and 5 bases at J, with 15 bases in the middle. The CDR3 has 14 amino acids. CDR3 in DNA: TGTGCCAGCAGTTCTCAAGGGGGTGTCCACGAGCAGTACTTC. It specifies CASSSQGGVHEQYF.

This clonotype showed up many times. V and J are TRBV7-2 and TRBJ2-7; 8 bases agree with TRBD2. This CDR3 has 16 amino acids. Germline V CDR1 and CDR2: SGHTA, FQGNSA. Losses at the gene ends were 4 bases for V and 1 base for J; bases not matched to a gene: 9. The CDR3 here is CASSSPSSGSSYEQYF. DNA of the CDR3: TGTGCCAGCAGCTCCCCCTCTAGCGGGTCTTCCTACGAGCAGTACTTC.

This clonotype was observed once. This rearrangement joins TRBV10-3 to TRBJ2-1; TRBD2 matches at 11 bases. Per the germline V gene, CDR1 is ENHRY and CDR2 is SYGVKD. The CDR3 extends over 22 amino acids. The V segment lost 0 bases and the J segment 0 bases; nucleotides outside the gene matches: 16. The CDR3 spells CAISESTLGLAGGRSSYNEQFF. Written as DNA, the CDR3 is TGTGCCATCAGTGAGTCGACTCTGGGGCTAGCGGGGGGAAGGAGCTCCTACAATGAGCAGTTCTTC.

The chain uses TRBV27 and TRBJ1-2; D is possibly TRBD1 (6 bases). This CDR3 spans 16 amino acids. Germline V CDR1 and CDR2: MNHEY, SMNVEV (reference sequence). Trimming pared 5 bases from V and 5 bases from J, leaving 21 bases between. The CDR3 coding sequence is TGTGCCAGCAGTCAGTCGAGGGGGAACTTTGGGTATGGCTACACCTTC. Protein product: CASSQSRGNFGYGYTF.

The chain combines TRBV6-5 with TRBJ2-5; the match to TRBD2 covers 14 bases. The V segment lost 2 bases and the J segment 5 bases; nucleotides outside the gene matches: 4. This CDR3 region has 16 residues. Germline CDR1 and CDR2: MNHEY and SVGAGI. The CDR3 nucleotides are TGTGCCAGCAGTTACCGACTAGCGGGGGGGACCGAGACCCAGTACTTC. It specifies CASSYRLAGGTETQYF.

As regards this clonotype: A much larger clone is a single base away; this may be a read error. J is TRBJ1-1 and V is TRBV7-6, with 10 bases identical to TRBD1. Germline V gene lookup returns CDR1 SGHVS and CDR2 FNYEAQ. CDR3 length: 15 amino acids. This CDR3 reads CANSQWTGGRTEAFF. The CDR3 DNA follows: TGTGCCAACAGCCAATGGACAGGGGGGCGTACTGAAGCTTTCTTT.